This entry is about one T cell receptor beta chain. Measured with immunoSEQ multiplex PCR; TCRdb has only the in-frame clones, and not every one. The repertoire holds around 95,000 clones, with 94% as singletons. Per the germline V gene, CDR1 is LNHNV and CDR2 is YYDKDF (reference sequence). Between the trimmed V and J ends, which lost 0 bases and 0 bases, there was a span of 11 bases. The CDR3 is made up of 16 amino acids. The data stem from a study of technical replicates of blood from a handful of donors. Sequencing was done on a sample of T cells isolated from PBMCs. The origin of this receptor is a human donor in good health. The V gene is TRBV15, the J gene TRBJ1-1; D ambiguous. The CDR3: CATSRDGQVLNTEAFF. The CDR3 bases are TGTGCCACCAGCAGAGATGGTCAGGTTCTGAACACTGAAGCTTTCTTT. The full variable domain, in which reference TRBV15 and TRBJ1-1 provide the parts outside the CDR3, is DAMVIQNPRYQVTQFGKPVTLSCSQTLNHNVMYWYQQKSSQAPKLLFHYYDKDFNNEADTPDNFQSRRPNTSFCFLDIRSPGLGDTAMYLCATSRDGQVLNTEAFFGQGTRLTVV.